One sample yielded the 12 T cell receptor beta chains listed below, sequenced in a study of vaccination and CD4 T cells after COVID-19. As to treatment: roughly 10-day PBMC culture with coronavirus spike peptide pools or control peptides (ViraFEST assay). Which antigens these TCRs recognize remains unknown. Oncomine TCR Beta short-read sequencing was applied to DNA from cultured CD4+ T cells. In TCRdb, the PCR reads were re-called with MiXCR into one record per CDR3 protein. The sample holds around 26,000 distinct CDR3 sequences, 40% to 45% seen once. The sample taken for sequencing was CD4+ T cells from blood, cultured in vitro. Receptors were obtained from a human donor who had recovered from COVID-19.

The V call is TRBV19, the J call TRBJ2-1; 9 positions match TRBD2. Germline V lookup: CDR1 LNHDA, CDR2 SQIVND (reference sequence). The CDR3 contains 15 residues. Unmatched junction bases numbered 7, after V lost 4 bases and J lost 6 bases. The CDR3 is CASSTSGGRGNEQFF. The CDR3 DNA follows: TGTGCCAGTAGTACCAGCGGCGGGAGGGGCAATGAGCAGTTCTTC.

The sample holds a few counts of this clonotype. V is TRBV7-2 and J is TRBJ2-2; D is unresolved. The germline V gene encodes CDR1 SGHTA and CDR2 FQGNSA. Between the trimmed V and J ends, which lost 3 bases and 4 bases, there was a span of 18 bases. CDR3 length equals 17 residues. CDR3 protein: CASSFLAHGRITGELFF. In DNA form, the CDR3 reads TGTGCCAGCAGCTTTCTGGCCCACGGAAGGATCACCGGGGAGCTGTTTTTT.

The chain recombines TRBV6-2 or TRBV6-3 with TRBJ1-5, with TRBD1 matching over 10 bases. From germline, CDR1 is MNHEY and CDR2 SVGEGT. The CDR3 consists of 13 residues. Trimming cost V 8 bases and J 5 bases; bases outside gene matches: 3. The CDR3 sequence is CASRDRGDQPQHF. CDR3 bases: TGTGCCAGCCGGGACAGGGGAGATCAGCCCCAGCATTTT.

The chain links TRBV20-1 to TRBJ1-2; possibly TRBD1 for D (5 bases). The CDR3 runs 14 residues. Germline CDR1 is DFQATT and CDR2 is SNEGSKA (reference sequence). Trimming shortened V by 3 bases and J by 8 bases, and 19 bases separated the two germline ends. The CDR3, as DNA: TGCAGTGCTAGGCTCTCTGCAGGGTCGGTCGGCTACACCTTC. Translating gives CSARLSAGSVGYTF.

This clonotype has just a few counts. The chain combines TRBV24-1 with TRBJ2-3, with TRBD2 matching 9 bases. The CDR3 is made up of 14 amino acids. Germline V gene sequence: CDR1 KGHDR, CDR2 SFDVKD. Unmatched junction bases numbered 5, after V lost 9 bases and J lost 2 bases. CDR3 nucleotide sequence: TGTGCCACCTCGCGGGGGGGGAACACAGATACGCAGTATTTT. Translating gives CATSRGGNTDTQYF.

V usage is TRBV20-1 and J usage is TRBJ2-2, with TRBD1 matching over 7 bases. This CDR3 contains 17 residues. V shed 3 bases, J shed 0 bases, and the junction held 10 bases outside the gene matches. Looked up from germline, CDR1 is DFQATT and CDR2 is SNEGSKA (reference sequence). CDR3 region: CSARLYRGDANTGELFF. The CDR3 DNA reads as TGCAGTGCTAGGTTGTACAGGGGAGATGCGAACACCGGGGAGCTGTTTTTT.

This clonotype showed up just once. Mismatch with germline at one junction end may stem from a read error. The gene calls are TRBV19 and TRBJ2-3, with TRBD1 matching over 7 bases. This CDR3 spans 14 amino acids. Germline V CDR1 and CDR2: LNHDA, SQIVND (reference sequence). CDR3 sequence: CASSQGVYTDTRYF. As DNA, the CDR3 is TGTGCCAGTAGTCAGGGGGTTTACACAGATACGCGGTATTTT.

This chain joins TRBV14 and TRBJ2-1; D might be TRBD1 (5 bases). Germline V gene data show CDR1 as SGHDN and CDR2 as FVKESK. V lost 4 bases and J 10 bases, leaving 17 bases between the germline ends. The CDR3 runs to 14 residues. The CDR3 spells CASSLWQGSEEQFF. The CDR3 DNA reads as TGTGCCAGCAGCCTGTGGCAGGGTTCAGAAGAGCAGTTCTTC.

The chain recombines TRBV6-2 or TRBV6-3 with TRBJ2-7; 15 positions match TRBD2. V lost 6 bases, J lost 3 bases, and 9 bases stayed unmatched. Germline CDR1 reads MNHEY; CDR2 reads SVGEGT. The length of the CDR3 is 17 residues. CDR3 loop: CASSRGTSGRRYYEQYF. The DNA for the CDR3 is TGTGCCAGCAGCCGGGGGACTAGCGGGAGGAGATACTACGAGCAGTACTTC.

In DNA form, the CDR3 reads TGCAGCGTCGGGAGGTACCAAGGGAGTGTCGGCTACACCTTC. Amino acids: CSVGRYQGSVGYTF. V gene TRBV29-1 combines with J gene TRBJ1-2; no clear D gene. CDR3 length equals 14 residues. Trimming took 6 bases from V and 8 from J, leaving 22 bases between them. Germline assignment: CDR1 SQVTM and CDR2 ANQGSEA.

A remark on this clonotype: One junction end disagrees with the germline gene, perhaps due to a read error. The V call is TRBV20-1, the J call TRBJ1-4; 8 bases align to TRBD1. The germline CDR1 and CDR2 sequences are DFQATT and SNEGSKA (reference sequence). This CDR3 is built from 15 residues. CDR3 sequence: CSARDQTGGNEKPFF. The CDR3 DNA reads as TGCAGTGCTAGAGATCAAACAGGGGGGAATGAAAAACCGTTTTTT.

The rearrangement joins TRBV20-1 to TRBJ1-5, with a tentative D call TRBD1 (5 bases). Per the germline V gene, CDR1 is DFQATT and CDR2 is SNEGSKA (reference sequence). Trimming took off 3 bases at V and 4 bases at J, with 7 bases between the two ends. This CDR3 region has 12 residues. For the CDR3, the DNA is TGCAGTGCTAGGCAGGGAAATCAGCCCCAGCATTTT. This encodes CSARQGNQPQHF.